This T cell receptor beta chain is from a study of blood T cell repertoires in COVID-19. In the study overall: Acute and convalescent COVID-19 samples came from the United States, Italy and Spain. T cells, B-cell-depleted T cells, or PBMCs supplied cDNA or gDNA.

Germline CDR1 reads LNHNV; CDR2 reads YYDKDF (reference sequence). The CDR3 has 17 residues. Trimming cost V 0 bases and J 6 bases; bases outside gene matches: 12. TCRdb's copy holds only in-frame clones and misses some; the assay was immunoSEQ multiplex PCR. In the table there are about 310,000 clones, around 90% of which are singletons. The gene calls are TRBV15 and TRBJ2-3, with 7 bases that match TRBD1. This clonotype was obtained from a woman aged 40 to 55 with COVID-19, enrolled during active disease. Specimen: peripheral blood. The CDR3 sequence: CATSRESGRGRWDTQYF. The CDR3 bases are TGTGCCACCAGCAGAGAATCTGGTAGGGGGCGGTGGGATACGCAGTATTTT.